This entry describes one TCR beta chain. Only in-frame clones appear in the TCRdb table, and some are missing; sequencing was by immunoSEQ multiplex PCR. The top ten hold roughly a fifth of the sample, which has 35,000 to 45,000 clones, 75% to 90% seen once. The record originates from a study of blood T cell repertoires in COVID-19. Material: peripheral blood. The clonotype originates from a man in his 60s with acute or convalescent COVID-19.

The CDR3 sequence is CASARTGGEKLFF. Here the CDR3 DNA reads TGTGCCAGCGCCCGGACAGGTGGGGAAAAACTGTTTTTT. This chain links TRBV18 with TRBJ1-4, with 7 nucleotides matching TRBD1. This CDR3 contains 13 residues. Trimming at V came to 8 bases and at J to 8 bases, leaving 8 bases not matched to a gene. CDR1 and CDR2 (germline): KGHSH, LQKENI.